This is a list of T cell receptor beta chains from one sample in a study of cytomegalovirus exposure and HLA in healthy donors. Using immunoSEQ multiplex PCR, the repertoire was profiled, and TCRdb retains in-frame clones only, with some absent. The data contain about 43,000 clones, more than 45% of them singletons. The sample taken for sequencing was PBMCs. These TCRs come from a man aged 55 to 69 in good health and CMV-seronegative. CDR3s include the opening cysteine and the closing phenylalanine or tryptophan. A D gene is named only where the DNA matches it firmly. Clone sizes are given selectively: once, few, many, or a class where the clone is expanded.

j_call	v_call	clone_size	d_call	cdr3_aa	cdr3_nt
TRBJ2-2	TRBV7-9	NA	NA	CASSYRDLGGTGELFF	TGTGCCAGCAGCTATAGGGACTTGGGAGGCACCGGGGAGCTGTTTTTT
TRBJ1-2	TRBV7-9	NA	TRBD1	CASSHYGQGRLYGYTF	TGTGCCAGCAGCCACTATGGACAGGGACGCCTCTATGGCTACACCTTC
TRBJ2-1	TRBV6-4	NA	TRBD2	CASSCGLAGLMQFF	TGTGCCAGCAGTTGCGGACTAGCGGGTCTAATGCAGTTCTTC
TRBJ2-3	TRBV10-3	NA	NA	CAISGLKDTQYF	TGTGCCATCAGTGGGCTGAAAGATACGCAGTATTTT
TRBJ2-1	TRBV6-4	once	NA	CASRPGGDSVSNEQFF	TGTGCCAGCAGACCCGGCGGGGACAGTGTTTCCAATGAGCAGTTCTTC
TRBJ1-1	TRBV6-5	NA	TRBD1	CASSYRGQGLTEAFF	TGTGCCAGCAGTTACCGGGGACAGGGACTAACTGAAGCTTTCTTT
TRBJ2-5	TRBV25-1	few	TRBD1	CASSGQGVGRETQYF	TGTGCCAGCAGTGGGCAGGGGGTCGGGCGAGAGACCCAGTACTTC
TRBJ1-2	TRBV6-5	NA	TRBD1	CASSYATGGSGYTF	TGTGCCAGCAGTTACGCGACAGGGGGCAGCGGCTACACCTTC
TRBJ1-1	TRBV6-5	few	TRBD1	CASEVVRQGHAEAFF	TGTGCCAGCGAGGTTGTCCGACAGGGCCACGCTGAAGCTTTCTTT
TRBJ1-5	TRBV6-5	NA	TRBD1	CASSLGQGHQPQHF	TGTGCCAGCAGCCTTGGACAGGGGCATCAGCCCCAGCATTTT
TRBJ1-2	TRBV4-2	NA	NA	CASSQDFRENYGYTF	TGTGCCAGCAGCCAAGATTTTAGGGAGAACTATGGCTACACCTTC
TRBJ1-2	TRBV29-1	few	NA	CSVRLSGYTF	TGCAGCGTCCGTCTGAGTGGCTACACCTTC
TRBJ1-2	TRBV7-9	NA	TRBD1	CASSLRQGSVGYTF	TGTGCCAGCAGCCTTAGACAGGGATCGGTTGGCTACACCTTC
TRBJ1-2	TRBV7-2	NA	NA	CASSSVGGYGNYGYTF	TGTGCCAGCAGCTCCGTCGGGGGTTATGGGAACTATGGCTACACCTTC
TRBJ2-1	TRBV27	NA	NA	CATLQLGYNEQFF	TGTGCCACTCTGCAACTCGGGTACAATGAGCAGTTCTTC
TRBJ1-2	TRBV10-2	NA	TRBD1	CASSESGGAGYGYTF	TGCGCCAGCAGTGAGTCAGGGGGCGCAGGCTATGGCTACACCTTC
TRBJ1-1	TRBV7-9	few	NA	CASSRDFNTEAFF	TGTGCCAGCAGCCGCGACTTTAACACTGAAGCTTTCTTT
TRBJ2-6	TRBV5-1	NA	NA	CASRSSGANVLTF	TGCGCCAGCCGGAGCTCTGGGGCCAACGTCCTGACTTTC
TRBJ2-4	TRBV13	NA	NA	CASSMGGAAKNIQYF	TGTGCCAGCAGCATGGGGGGGGCGGCAAAAAACATTCAGTACTTC
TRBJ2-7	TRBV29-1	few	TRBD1	CSVEEGRQGKGGSYEQYF	TGCAGCGTTGAAGAGGGAAGACAGGGAAAAGGAGGCTCCTACGAGCAGTACTTC
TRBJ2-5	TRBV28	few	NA	CASTLGGSETQYF	TGTGCCAGCACCTTGGGAGGTTCGGAGACCCAGTACTTC
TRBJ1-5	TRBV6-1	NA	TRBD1	CASRTGYNQPQHF	TGTGCCAGCCGGACAGGTTACAATCAGCCCCAGCATTTT
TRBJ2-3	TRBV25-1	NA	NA	CASSEYSADTQYF	TGTGCCAGCAGTGAATATAGCGCAGATACGCAGTATTTT
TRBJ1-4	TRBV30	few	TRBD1	CAWAGQGDEKLFF	TGTGCCTGGGCGGGACAGGGAGATGAAAAACTGTTTTTT
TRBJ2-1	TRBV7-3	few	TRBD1	CASSIIPGQGKQFF	TGTGCCAGCAGCATAATTCCGGGACAGGGGAAGCAGTTCTTC
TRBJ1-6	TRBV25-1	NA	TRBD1	CASSIRGPNPLYNSPLHF	TGTGCCAGCAGCATCAGGGGGCCAAACCCACTCTATAATTCACCCCTCCACTTT
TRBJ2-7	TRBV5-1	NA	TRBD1	CASSLEAGGEQYF	TGCGCCAGCAGCTTGGAGGCAGGGGGCGAGCAGTACTTC
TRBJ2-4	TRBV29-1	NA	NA	CSVGLAKNIQYF	TGCAGCGTGGGACTAGCCAAAAACATTCAGTACTTC
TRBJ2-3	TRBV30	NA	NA	CAWRNFLPRDTQYF	TGTGCCTGGAGGAATTTCCTACCGAGAGATACGCAGTATTTT
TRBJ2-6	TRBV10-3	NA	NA	CAISDVGQGKVNVLTF	TGTGCCATCAGTGACGTTGGGCAGGGGAAGGTCAACGTCCTGACTTTC
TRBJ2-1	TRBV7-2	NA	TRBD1	CASSSPGQGSYNEQFF	TGTGCCAGCAGCTCGCCGGGACAGGGTTCCTACAATGAGCAGTTCTTC
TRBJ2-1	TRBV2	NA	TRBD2	CATVAGGIYNEQFF	TGTGCCACCGTAGCGGGAGGTATCTACAATGAGCAGTTCTTC